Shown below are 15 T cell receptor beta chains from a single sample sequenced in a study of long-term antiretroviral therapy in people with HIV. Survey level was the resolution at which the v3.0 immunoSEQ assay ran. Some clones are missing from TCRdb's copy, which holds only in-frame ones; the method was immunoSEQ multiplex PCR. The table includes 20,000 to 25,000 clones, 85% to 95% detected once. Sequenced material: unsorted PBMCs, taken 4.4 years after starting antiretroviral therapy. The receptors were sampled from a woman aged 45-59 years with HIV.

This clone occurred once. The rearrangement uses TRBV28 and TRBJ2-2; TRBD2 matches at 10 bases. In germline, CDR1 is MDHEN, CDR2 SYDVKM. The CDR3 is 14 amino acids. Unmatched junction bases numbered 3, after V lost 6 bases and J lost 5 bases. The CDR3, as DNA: TGTGCCAGCAGGGGACTAGCGTTTACCGGGGAGCTGTTTTTT. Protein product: CASRGLAFTGELFF.

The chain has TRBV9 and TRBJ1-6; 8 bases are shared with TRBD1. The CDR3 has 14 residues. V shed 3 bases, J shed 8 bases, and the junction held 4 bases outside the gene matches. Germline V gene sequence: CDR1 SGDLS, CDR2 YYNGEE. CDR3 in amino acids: CASSEQGVDSPLHF. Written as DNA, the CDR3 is TGTGCCAGCAGCGAACAGGGGGTGGATTCACCCCTCCACTTT.

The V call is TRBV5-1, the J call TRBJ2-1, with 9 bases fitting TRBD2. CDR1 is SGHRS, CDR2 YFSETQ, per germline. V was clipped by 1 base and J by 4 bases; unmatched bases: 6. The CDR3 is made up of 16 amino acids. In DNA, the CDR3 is TGCGCCAGCAGCTTGTTTGGCGGGGGGGAGTACAATGAGCAGTTCTTC. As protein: CASSLFGGGEYNEQFF.

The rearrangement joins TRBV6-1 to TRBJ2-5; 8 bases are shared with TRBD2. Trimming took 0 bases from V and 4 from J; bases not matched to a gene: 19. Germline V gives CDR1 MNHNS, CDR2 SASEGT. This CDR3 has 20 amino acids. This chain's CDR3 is CASSEALGFVAGGLGETQYF. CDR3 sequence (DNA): TGTGCCAGCAGTGAAGCGCTTGGGTTTGTCGCGGGGGGTTTGGGAGAGACCCAGTACTTC.

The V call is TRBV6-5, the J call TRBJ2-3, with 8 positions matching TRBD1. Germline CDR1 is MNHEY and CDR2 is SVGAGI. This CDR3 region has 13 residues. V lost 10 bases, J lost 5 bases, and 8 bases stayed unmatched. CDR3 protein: CATLTGAGDTQYF. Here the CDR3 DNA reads TGTGCCACACTGACAGGGGCAGGAGATACGCAGTATTTT.

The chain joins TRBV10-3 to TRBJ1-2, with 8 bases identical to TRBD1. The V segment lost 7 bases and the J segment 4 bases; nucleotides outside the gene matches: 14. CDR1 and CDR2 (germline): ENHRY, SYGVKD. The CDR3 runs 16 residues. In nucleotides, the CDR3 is TGTGCCATCACCGACAGGGGAAACGTACGAGGCTATGGCTACACCTTC. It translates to CAITDRGNVRGYGYTF.

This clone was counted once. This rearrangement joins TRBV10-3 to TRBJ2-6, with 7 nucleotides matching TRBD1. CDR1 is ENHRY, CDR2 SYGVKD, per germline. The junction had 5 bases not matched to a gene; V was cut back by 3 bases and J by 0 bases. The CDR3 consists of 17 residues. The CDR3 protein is CAISDGTASSGANVLTF. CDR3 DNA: TGTGCCATCAGTGACGGGACAGCGAGCTCTGGGGCCAACGTCCTGACTTTC.

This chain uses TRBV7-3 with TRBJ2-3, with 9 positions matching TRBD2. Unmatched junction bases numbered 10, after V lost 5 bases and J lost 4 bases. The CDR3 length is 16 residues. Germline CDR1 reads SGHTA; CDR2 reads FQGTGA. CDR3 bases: TGTGCCAGCAGCGAACTGGCGGGGGGGCACTCAGATACGCAGTATTTT. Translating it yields CASSELAGGHSDTQYF.

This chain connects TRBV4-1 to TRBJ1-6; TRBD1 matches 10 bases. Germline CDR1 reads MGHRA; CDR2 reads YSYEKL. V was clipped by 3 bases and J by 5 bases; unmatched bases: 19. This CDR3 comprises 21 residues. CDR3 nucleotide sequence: TGCGCCAGCAGCCAGCCCTCCCCGGGACAGGGGATGTTAGGAAATAATTCACCCCTCCACTTT. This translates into CASSQPSPGQGMLGNNSPLHF.

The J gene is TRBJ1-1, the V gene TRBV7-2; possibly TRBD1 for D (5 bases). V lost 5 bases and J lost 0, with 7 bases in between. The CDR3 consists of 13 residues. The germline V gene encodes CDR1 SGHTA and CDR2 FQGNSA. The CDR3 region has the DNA TGTGCCAGCAGCACGACAGTGAACACTGAAGCTTTCTTT. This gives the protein CASSTTVNTEAFF.

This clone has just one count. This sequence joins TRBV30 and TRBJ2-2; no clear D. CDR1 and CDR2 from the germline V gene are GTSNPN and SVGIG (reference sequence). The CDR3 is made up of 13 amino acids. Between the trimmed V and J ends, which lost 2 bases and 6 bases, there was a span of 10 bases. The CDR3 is CAWSQVGPGELFF. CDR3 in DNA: TGTGCCTGGAGTCAAGTTGGGCCCGGGGAGCTGTTTTTT.

CDR3 DNA sequence: TGTGCCAGCAGCTTAATAGGACAGGGTCTTACTGAAGCTTTCTTT. It codes for CASSLIGQGLTEAFF. The chain is built from TRBV7-3 and TRBJ1-1; 8 nucleotides match TRBD1. CDR1 is SGHTA and CDR2 is FQGTGA in the germline V gene. The CDR3 spans 15 residues. V was clipped by 1 base and J by 5 bases; unmatched bases: 6.

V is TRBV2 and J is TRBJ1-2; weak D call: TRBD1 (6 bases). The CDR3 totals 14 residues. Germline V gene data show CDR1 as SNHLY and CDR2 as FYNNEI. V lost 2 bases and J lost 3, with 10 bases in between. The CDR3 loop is CASSEQGRDYGYTF. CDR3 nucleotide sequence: TGTGCCAGCAGTGAACAGGGGCGGGACTATGGCTACACCTTC.

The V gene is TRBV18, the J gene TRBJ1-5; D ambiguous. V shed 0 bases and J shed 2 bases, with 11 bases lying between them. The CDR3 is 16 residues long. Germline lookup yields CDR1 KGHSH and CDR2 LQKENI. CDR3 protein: CASSPPSGRGNQPQHF. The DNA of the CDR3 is TGTGCCAGCTCACCACCGTCGGGGAGAGGCAATCAGCCCCAGCATTTT.

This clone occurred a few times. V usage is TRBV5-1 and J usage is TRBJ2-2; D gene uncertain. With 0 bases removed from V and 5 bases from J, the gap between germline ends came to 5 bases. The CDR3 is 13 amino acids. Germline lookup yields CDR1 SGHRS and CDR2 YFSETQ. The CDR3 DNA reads TGCGCCAGCAGCTTGGGGCTGACCGGGGAGCTGTTTTTT. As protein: CASSLGLTGELFF.